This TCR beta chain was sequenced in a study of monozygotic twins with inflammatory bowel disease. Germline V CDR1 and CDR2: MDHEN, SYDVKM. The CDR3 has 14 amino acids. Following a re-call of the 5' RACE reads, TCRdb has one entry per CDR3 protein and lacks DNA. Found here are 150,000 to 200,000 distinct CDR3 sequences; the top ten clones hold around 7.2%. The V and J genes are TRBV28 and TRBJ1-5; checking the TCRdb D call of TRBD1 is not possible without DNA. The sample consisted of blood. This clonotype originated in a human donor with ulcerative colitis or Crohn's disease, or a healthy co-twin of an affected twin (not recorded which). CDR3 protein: CASSSRQGRQPQHF.